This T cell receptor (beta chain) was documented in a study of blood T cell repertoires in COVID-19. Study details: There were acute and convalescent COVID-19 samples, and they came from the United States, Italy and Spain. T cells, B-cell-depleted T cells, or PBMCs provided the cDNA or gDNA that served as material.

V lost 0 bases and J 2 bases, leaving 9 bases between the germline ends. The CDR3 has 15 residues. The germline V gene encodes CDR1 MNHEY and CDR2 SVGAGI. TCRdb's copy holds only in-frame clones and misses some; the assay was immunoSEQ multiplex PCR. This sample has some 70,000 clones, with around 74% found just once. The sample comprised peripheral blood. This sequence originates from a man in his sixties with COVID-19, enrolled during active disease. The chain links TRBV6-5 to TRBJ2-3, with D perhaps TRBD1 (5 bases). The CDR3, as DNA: TGTGCCAGCAGTTACTCGGAAGGGGACACAGATACGCAGTATTTT. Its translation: CASSYSEGDTDTQYF.